This TCR beta chain appears in the sequencing data of a study of CD8+CD57+ T cells in acquired aplastic anemia. Trimming took 0 bases from V and 5 from J, leaving 11 bases between them. Germline V gene data show CDR1 as SGDLS and CDR2 as YYNGEE. The CDR3 spans 14 residues. CD8+CD57+ cell expansion, shown by flow cytometry, had occurred in the patients selected for sequencing. Sampling of blood occurred while the patients had still received no therapy. Using genomic DNA as the template, TCR beta VDJ and CDR3 profiling was carried out. TCRdb re-analysed the reads in MiXCR, keeping a single row per CDR3 protein. The table records 170,000 or so distinct CDR3 sequences, around 60% of them present only once.

This TCR was recovered from a human donor with aplastic anemia. The chain uses TRBV9 and TRBJ1-1; D is perhaps TRBD1 (5 bases). Sequencing was carried out using sorted CD4+, CD8+, or CD8+CD57+ T cells (not recorded which) from PBMCs. CDR3 region: CASSVAGHGTEAFF. The CDR3 coding sequence is TGTGCCAGCAGCGTAGCAGGACACGGGACTGAAGCTTTCTTT.